This is a list of T cell receptor beta chains from one sample in a study of HIV-infected children after antiretroviral therapy interruption. From the 3' RACE reads, TCRdb called clonotypes with MiXCR, one entry per CDR3 protein. The sample holds fewer than 100,000 distinct CDR3 sequences, under 8% seen once. The material was CD45RA+ CD4+ T cells from PBMCs, pooled from several time points, obtained from a donor given antiretroviral therapy, either interrupted or continuous. The origin of the receptors is a pool of human donors with HIV. The CDR3 runs from the conserved cysteine through the conserved F or W. Fields, in order: V gene, CDR3 protein.

V: TRBV3-1
CDR3: CASSQGGNTEAFF

V: TRBV12-3/TRBV12-4
CDR3: CASSKAGHTSYEQYF

V: TRBV4-1
CDR3: CASSQVGGRTHEQYF

V: TRBV7-2
CDR3: CASSPRTSGQETQYF

V: TRBV6-1
CDR3: CASRLTDTQYF

V: TRBV12-5
CDR3: CASGLVHGGQETQYF

V: TRBV5-1
CDR3: CASTPDPGRAEAFF

V: TRBV18
CDR3: CASSPPTTAGTEHEKLFF

V: TRBV20-1
CDR3: CSARDWAGGMNEQFF

V: TRBV6-2/TRBV6-3
CDR3: CASSRGAWNNQPQHF

V: TRBV7-3
CDR3: CASSQGQAYNEQFF

V: TRBV10-2
CDR3: CASTVSKNTEAFF

V: TRBV10-2
CDR3: CASRDRIYNEQFF

V: TRBV2
CDR3: CARRDRANEKLFF

V: TRBV29-1
CDR3: CSVGRGEAQHF

V: TRBV19
CDR3: CASRNTLYTGELFF

V: TRBV12-3/TRBV12-4
CDR3: CASRGEFSGNSPLHF

V: TRBV27
CDR3: CASSPGQVINQPQHF

V: TRBV14
CDR3: CASSQQGSYGYTF

V: TRBV5-1
CDR3: CASSPGNRDSPLHF

V: TRBV6-6
CDR3: CASSTGPRDGVYGYTF

V: TRBV6-5
CDR3: CASSYKGTGYNYGYTF

V: TRBV12-3/TRBV12-4
CDR3: CASSPAGRISYEQYF

V: TRBV18
CDR3: CASSPRDRGPIGGNQPQHF

V: TRBV11-2
CDR3: CASSLLGDYNEQFF

V: TRBV12-3/TRBV12-4
CDR3: CASILEPYSNQPQHF

V: TRBV12-3/TRBV12-4
CDR3: CASSFRSFRAYEQYF

V: TRBV21-1
CDR3: CASKAGTYEQYF